This TCR beta chain was captured by sequencing in a study of blood T cell repertoires in COVID-19. Study details: COVID-19 samples from acute and convalescent phases originated in the United States, Italy and Spain. From T cells, B-cell-depleted T cells, or PBMCs came the material, which was cDNA or gDNA.

The CDR3 loop spans 16 amino acids. V gave up 3 bases and J gave up 7 bases; unmatched junction bases: 12. Germline CDR1 and CDR2: MNHEY and SMNVEV (reference sequence). In the study's own analysis: Researchers report that nucleated cell counts were estimated from reference gene primer amplification. This table comes from immunoSEQ multiplex PCR, and its TCRdb copy is limited to in-frame clones, with some not included. V, J and clone size derive from that table, while D and trimming were established from the DNA sequence. The data hold about 70,000 clones, with more than 75% observed a single time. The rearrangement joins TRBV27 to TRBJ1-2, with TRBD1 matching over 9 bases. Sample: peripheral blood. This receptor was identified in a human donor in a cohort sampled during active COVID-19. CDR3 in DNA: TGTGCCAGCAGTTTTTACAGGGGGCAGGAACAGGCTGGCTACACCTTC. Translated, it gives CASSFYRGQEQAGYTF.